This T cell receptor (beta chain) was captured in a study of blood T cell repertoires in COVID-19 (dated by TCRdb to 2018 to 2020). In terms of the full investigation: The collaborator samples originated in the United States, Italy and Spain and spanned the acute and convalescent phases of COVID-19. The prospective study material was composed of cDNA or gDNA derived from T cells, B-cell-depleted T cells, or PBMCs. The dataset comprised deeply sampled blood TCRbeta repertoires from subjects exposed to, actively infected with, or recovered from COVID-19. The repertoires were released in a freely available public database meant as a resource for research on the immune response to SARS-CoV-2. Samples came from the ongoing ImmuneRACE study (first 160 participants) plus 1,254 subjects from 6 global collaborators. Nearly every sample came with metadata listing a de-identified subject ID, COVID-19 status, age in years and sex. Where available, HLA class I and class II types were obtained from metadata supplied by the sample provider rather than from assay-based typing.

TCRbeta CDR3 regions were amplified from genomic DNA by means of the immunoSEQ Assay, a bias-controlled multiplex PCR. On the authors' methods: Within the assay, amplification of reference gene primers was used to estimate how many nucleated cells each sample contained. To quantify the absolute abundance of each unique TCRbeta CDR3 rearrangement, sequence reads were collapsed and filtered. For each sample, productive Simpson clonality was calculated as the square root of Simpson's diversity index across productive rearrangements. Entries here come from immuneACCESS through TCRdb and include only in-frame sequences with V and J called. Some clones fail to appear in such tables; in the studies checked, an unresolved V gene covers under half of the shortfall, and the cause of the remainder is unknown. The V and J calls and clone size are taken from that table; D and trimming were inferred from the DNA. The sample table records under 150,000 clones; 76% of these occur just once. The top ten hold about 4% of the sample.

V is pared back by 1 base and J by 7 bases, with 5 bases lying between the germline termini. Including the terminal cysteine and phenylalanine, the CDR3 comprises 13 residues. Only the CDR3 DNA stays, 39 bases, in frame from base 1. CDR1 and CDR2, looked up from the germline V gene, are SNHLY and FYNNEI. As to this clone: Its antigen has not been determined. No much larger clonotype is one base removed from it; base qualities were not supplied.

The collaborating institutions used their own protocols to collect whole blood in K2EDTA tubes. For TCRbeta analysis, collaborator samples were shipped as frozen whole blood, as isolated PBMCs, or as DNA extracted from either sample type. Study-level results and caveats: How much clinical and demographic metadata was included differed by source and by participant, and the metadata was provided uncurated.

The clonotype originates from a man aged 60 to 75 with acute or convalescent COVID-19. Here the chain combines TRBV2 and TRBJ1-6; confidence is insufficient to name the D gene. Sequencing was performed on peripheral blood. The CDR3 here reads CASSEEANSPLHF. In nucleotide form, the sequence is TGTGCCAGCAGTGAAGAAGCCAATTCACCCCTCCACTTT.